The entry below describes one T cell receptor (beta chain). Measured with immunoSEQ multiplex PCR; TCRdb has only the in-frame clones, and not every one. The sample gives 90,000 to 120,000 clones, about three quarters of which show up once; 4% to 5.5% is in the top ten. This specimen comes from a study of blood T cell repertoires in COVID-19. Whole-study context: Sources were T cells, B-cell-depleted T cells, or PBMCs; the material itself was cDNA or gDNA.

CDR3 size: 12 residues. CDR1 MNHEY and CDR2 SMNVEV come from the germline V gene (reference sequence). V shed 10 bases and J shed 3 bases, with 10 bases lying between them. The rearrangement uses TRBV27 and TRBJ1-5; no definite D call. Sequences were obtained from peripheral blood. This clonotype was obtained from an older man with acute or convalescent COVID-19. The DNA of the CDR3 is TGTGCCACCGGTCCGATCAATCAGCCCCAGCATTTT. Its translation: CATGPINQPQHF.